The 24 T cell receptor beta chains below come from one sample, sequenced in a study of OX40 agonist ivuxolimab in advanced cancers. TCRdb's table, derived via immunoSEQ multiplex PCR, lists solely in-frame clones and lacks some. The sample has about 82,000 clones; 75% to 90% are singletons. Sequencing used CD4+ or CD8+ T cells sorted from blood, obtained in a trial of the OX40 agonist ivuxolimab. Receptors were obtained from an adult with an advanced solid tumor such as melanoma, head and neck, liver or kidney cancer.

V is TRBV19 and J is TRBJ2-1; perhaps TRBD1 as D (5 bases). The length of the CDR3 is 15 residues. V was trimmed by 3 bases and J by 4 bases, leaving 13 bases between them. The germline V gene encodes CDR1 LNHDA and CDR2 SQIVND (reference sequence). As DNA, the CDR3 is TGTGCCAGTAGTATCGGGCAGGGTGGGTACAATGAGCAGTTCTTC. Its translation: CASSIGQGGYNEQFF.

The chain has TRBV23-1 and TRBJ2-1; possibly TRBD2 for D (6 bases). TRBV23-1 is known as an ORF, though its function is uncertain. This CDR3 comprises 17 residues. V shed 0 bases and J shed 6 bases, with 18 bases lying between them. For the CDR3, the DNA is TGCGCCAGCAGTCAATCGTTGCGAAGGACTATCCTCAATGAGCAGTTCTTC. It is translated as CASSQSLRRTILNEQFF.

A word on this clone: Different DNA sequences within this sample yield the same CDR3. The chain employs TRBV7-2 and TRBJ1-1, with D perhaps TRBD1 (5 bases). V was clipped by 5 bases and J by 1 base, with 8 bases between them. The germline V gene encodes CDR1 SGHTA and CDR2 FQGNSA. The CDR3 length is 13 residues. CDR3 DNA: TGTGCCAGCAGCACGGGGCAGAACACTGAAGCTTTCTTT. As protein: CASSTGQNTEAFF.

The V and J genes are TRBV23-1 and TRBJ2-7; D assignment may be TRBD1 or TRBD2 (5 bases each). TRBV23-1 is annotated as an ORF whose role is uncertain. V was cut by 1 base and J by 3 bases, with 10 bases left in between. CDR3 length: 14 amino acids. CDR3 amino acids: CASSQFEGNYEQYF. The CDR3 nucleotides read TGCGCCAGCAGTCAATTCGAGGGGAACTACGAGCAGTACTTC.

The rearrangement uses TRBV6-1 and TRBJ1-3; D is undetermined. Trimming cost V 2 bases and J 0 bases, with 14 bases left between them. CDR3 length equals 17 residues. Per germline, CDR1 MNHNS and CDR2 SASEGT. CDR3 bases: TGTGCCAGCAGTGAACCTGGGAGGGTTATCTCTGGAAACACCATATATTTT. Translating gives CASSEPGRVISGNTIYF.

The rearrangement joins TRBV4-1 to TRBJ1-1; 7 bases match TRBD1. J was trimmed by 4 bases and V by 6 bases; bases with no gene match: 14. CDR1 MGHRA and CDR2 YSYEKL come from the germline V gene. This CDR3 contains 16 residues. CDR3 DNA: TGCGCCAGCAGTGGAAGAGAGGGGGCCGACGCCACTGAAGCTTTCTTT. It is translated as CASSGREGADATEAFF.

This chain links TRBV7-9 with TRBJ2-2, with TRBD2 as a possible D gene (5 bases). V lost 0 bases and J lost 7, with 9 bases in between. Germline lookup yields CDR1 SEHNR and CDR2 FQNEAQ (reference sequence). This CDR3 is 14 amino acids long. The CDR3 sequence: CASSLAGADGELFF. The CDR3 coding sequence is TGTGCCAGCAGCTTAGCGGGAGCGGACGGGGAGCTGTTTTTT.

The chain combines TRBV30 with TRBJ2-5; 9 nucleotides align to TRBD2. The ends lost 2 bases at V and 0 bases at J; junction bases unmatched: 4. Looked up from germline, CDR1 is GTSNPN and CDR2 is SVGIG (reference sequence). The CDR3 is made up of 15 amino acids. This CDR3 reads CAWSLSGRYQETQYF. DNA for the CDR3: TGTGCCTGGAGTTTAAGCGGGAGGTACCAAGAGACCCAGTACTTC.

This chain links TRBV20-1 with TRBJ2-7; no definite D call. V was trimmed by 3 bases and J by 3 bases, leaving 6 bases between them. This CDR3 has 11 residues. Germline CDR1 reads DFQATT; CDR2 reads SNEGSKA (reference sequence). CDR3 sequence (DNA): TGCAGTGCTAGCCCCTTCTACGAGCAGTACTTC. Translated: CSASPFYEQYF.

V gene TRBV27 combines with J gene TRBJ2-7; D is undetermined. CDR3 length: 15 residues. V was pared by 5 bases and J by 0 bases, with 14 bases between. In germline, CDR1 is MNHEY, CDR2 SMNVEV (reference sequence). CDR3 nucleotides: TGTGCCAGCAGTCCGTCGACCCCCAGCTCCTACGAGCAGTACTTC. This translates into CASSPSTPSSYEQYF.

The chain employs TRBV19 and TRBJ2-7, with D possibly TRBD2 on 5 matching bases. Germline assignment: CDR1 LNHDA and CDR2 SQIVND (reference sequence). This CDR3 is built from 12 residues. V dropped 5 bases and J dropped 10 bases, with 15 bases sitting between them. The CDR3 DNA reads TGTGCCAGTAGTTCCCGTTTCGAGGGCCAGTACTTC. This codes for CASSSRFEGQYF.

This clone was detected only once. V gene TRBV7-3 combines with J gene TRBJ2-7; 11 bases are a match to TRBD2. CDR3 length: 16 amino acids. Germline loops: CDR1 SGHTA, CDR2 FQGTGA. V dropped 6 bases and J dropped 2; count of bases not matched to a gene: 9. CDR3 nucleotides: TGTGCCAGCAGTAGAACCGGGACTAGCGGAACCTACGAGCAGTACTTC. This encodes CASSRTGTSGTYEQYF.

The rearrangement links TRBV5-1 to TRBJ1-3, with D possibly matching TRBD1 (5 bases). The V and J ends lost 0 bases and 5 bases respectively, with 15 bases between them. Germline values: CDR1 SGHRS, CDR2 YFSETQ. The CDR3 loop spans 16 amino acids. For the CDR3, the DNA is TGCGCCAGCAGCTTGGCGCCCCGGGGGAACAGAAACACCATATATTTT. Its translation is CASSLAPRGNRNTIYF.

The V call is TRBV27, the J call TRBJ1-5; D is perhaps TRBD1 (6 bases). V was cut by 5 bases and J by 6 bases, with 8 bases left in between. The CDR3 has 12 amino acids. Germline V gene data show CDR1 as MNHEY and CDR2 as SMNVEV (reference sequence). In DNA form, the CDR3 reads TGTGCCAGCAGTCAAGGGGGTCAGCCCCAGCATTTT. Translated, it gives CASSQGGQPQHF.

This chain joins TRBV29-1 and TRBJ1-5, with TRBD1 as a possible D gene (5 bases). Germline assignment: CDR1 SQVTM and CDR2 ANQGSEA. This CDR3 spans 13 amino acids. V lost 4 bases to trimming and J lost 0 bases, with 7 bases between them. CDR3 in DNA: TGCAGCGTTGCCAGGGATAGCAATCAGCCCCAGCATTTT. This codes for CSVARDSNQPQHF.

CDR3 region: CASGLVKQEVMAGNTIYF. The CDR3 DNA follows: TGTGCTAGTGGTTTGGTAAAACAGGAAGTCATGGCTGGAAACACCATATATTTT. The rearrangement links TRBV12-5 to TRBJ1-3; TRBD1 might be the D (5 bases). The CDR3 sequence is 18 residues long. Germline lookup yields CDR1 LGHNT and CDR2 FRNRAP. The V and J ends lost 0 bases and 2 bases respectively, with 17 bases between them.

The CDR3 sequence: CASIWGGSGNTEAFF. DNA for the CDR3: TGTGCCAGCATATGGGGGGGAAGCGGGAACACTGAAGCTTTCTTT. J is TRBJ1-1 and V is TRBV2; TRBD1 is a possible D gene (5 bases). Germline loops: CDR1 SNHLY, CDR2 FYNNEI. The CDR3 has 15 residues. The ends were cut back, 7 bases at V and 1 base at J, with 16 bases in the middle.

The V call is TRBV5-6, the J call TRBJ2-5; no firm D call. With the DNA end fitting TRBJ2-7 better, the J assignment may be wrong. Germline CDR1 is SGHDT and CDR2 is YYEEEE. There are 14 residues in the CDR3. The CDR3, as DNA: TGTGCCAGCAGCCGTCGCTGGGGTTCTTACGAGCAGTACTTC. Translating gives CASSRRWGSYEQYF.

The J gene is TRBJ1-1, the V gene TRBV6-4; D may be TRBD1 (5 bases). The germline V gene encodes CDR1 MRHNA and CDR2 SNTAGT. The V end was cut by 3 bases, the J end by 1 base, with 6 bases between. The CDR3 length is 13 residues. The CDR3 protein is CASSETENTEAFF. The CDR3 region has the DNA TGTGCCAGCAGTGAGACAGAGAACACTGAAGCTTTCTTT.

This rearrangement joins TRBV2 to TRBJ1-2; 7 bases are shared with TRBD1. The length of the CDR3 is 14 residues. Germline assignment: CDR1 SNHLY and CDR2 FYNNEI. The junction had 6 bases not matched to a gene; V was cut back by 4 bases and J by 4 bases. CDR3 residues: CASSGGQAPYGYTF. CDR3 nucleotide sequence: TGTGCCAGCAGTGGCGGACAGGCCCCCTATGGCTACACCTTC.

CDR3: CASSVRTGYYEQYF. For the CDR3, the DNA is TGTGCCAGCAGTGTCCGGACAGGGTACTACGAGCAGTACTTC. The chain has TRBV2 and TRBJ2-7; 8 bases align to TRBD1. V dropped 4 bases and J dropped 3; count of bases not matched to a gene: 5. The CDR3 contains 14 residues. Germline V gene sequence: CDR1 SNHLY, CDR2 FYNNEI.

This rearrangement joins TRBV11-2 to TRBJ2-5; 7 nucleotides align to TRBD1. Matching the DNA end better, TRBJ2-7 makes the J call doubtful. Germline V lookup: CDR1 SGHAT, CDR2 FQNNGV. This CDR3 is 12 amino acids long. CDR3 bases: TGTGCCAGCAGTAGACAGGGCTACGAGCAGTACTTC. As protein: CASSRQGYEQYF.

Only a few counts were recorded for this clone. The chain links TRBV11-3 to TRBJ2-1; unclear D gene. Germline V gene sequence: CDR1 SGHNT, CDR2 YENEEA. This CDR3 comprises 13 residues. Trimming stripped 5 bases from V and 3 bases from J, with 8 bases between. The CDR3 coding sequence is TGTGCCAGCAGCCCGACAAACTACAATGAGCAGTTCTTC. Translating gives CASSPTNYNEQFF.

The gene calls are TRBV5-1 and TRBJ2-7; D may be TRBD1 (6 bases). This CDR3 is 15 amino acids long. The germline V gene has CDR1 SGHRS and CDR2 YFSETQ. V was shortened by 0 bases and J by 0 bases, with 10 bases between the two germline ends. The CDR3 sequence: CASSLDRVYSYEQYF. Here the CDR3 DNA reads TGCGCCAGCAGCTTGGACAGGGTATACTCCTACGAGCAGTACTTC.